This T cell receptor (beta chain) was recovered during a study of cytomegalovirus exposure and HLA in healthy donors. General study points: Testing in vitro showed a few CMV-associated chains specific for CMV antigens.

Comment on this clone: Its specificity is not known.

Germline lookup yields CDR1 SGDLS and CDR2 YYNGEE. This CDR3 region has 15 residues. Deletions cut 3 bases from V and 0 bases from J, with 10 bases between. Use of 60 Vbeta and 13 Jbeta primers characterized the PCR. Sequencing used immunoSEQ multiplex PCR; TCRdb keeps in-frame clones, though not all of them. The repertoire holds 150,000 to 200,000 clones, with around 80% as singletons. The sequenced sample consisted of PBMCs. The chain uses TRBV9 and TRBJ2-1, with D unclear. The origin of this receptor is a woman between 50 and 59 years old in good health and CMV-seronegative. CDR3 DNA: TGTGCCAGCAGCGGCCAGGTATACTCCTACAATGAGCAGTTCTTC. Amino acids: CASSGQVYSYNEQFF.